This entry is about one T cell receptor beta chain. The entry originates in a study of lymphopenia after photon versus proton radiotherapy. Repertoires were generated with immunoSEQ multiplex PCR, while TCRdb's copy carries only in-frame clones and drops some. The sample comprises around 42,000 clones, roughly 87% of which are singletons, and 2.2% rests with the top ten. The J segment lost 0 bases and the V segment lost 7 bases, leaving 6 bases of the junction unmatched. This CDR3 region has 15 residues. CDR1 and CDR2 from the germline V gene are SGHAT and FQNNGV. This sample comprised peripheral blood, obtained from a patient treated with photon-based radiotherapy. The sequence was collected from a man aged 40-55 years with gastric cancer. This chain uses TRBV11-2 with TRBJ2-1, with 7 bases aligning to TRBD2. The CDR3 reads CASTSPGGSYNEQFF. The DNA for the CDR3 is TGTGCCAGCACCTCTCCGGGGGGCTCCTACAATGAGCAGTTCTTC.